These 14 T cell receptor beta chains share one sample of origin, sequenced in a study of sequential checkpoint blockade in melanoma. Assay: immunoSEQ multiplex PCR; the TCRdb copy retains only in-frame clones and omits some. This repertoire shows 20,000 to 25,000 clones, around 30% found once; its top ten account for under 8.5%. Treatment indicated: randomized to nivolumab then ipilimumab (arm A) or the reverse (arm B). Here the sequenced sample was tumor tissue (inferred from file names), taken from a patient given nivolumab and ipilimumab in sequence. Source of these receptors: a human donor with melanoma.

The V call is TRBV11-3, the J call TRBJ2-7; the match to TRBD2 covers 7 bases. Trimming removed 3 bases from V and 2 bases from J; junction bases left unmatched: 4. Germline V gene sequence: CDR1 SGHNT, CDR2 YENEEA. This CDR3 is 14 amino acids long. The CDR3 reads CASSFGGGTYEQYF. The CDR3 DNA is TGTGCCAGCAGCTTTGGGGGGGGAACCTACGAGCAGTACTTC.

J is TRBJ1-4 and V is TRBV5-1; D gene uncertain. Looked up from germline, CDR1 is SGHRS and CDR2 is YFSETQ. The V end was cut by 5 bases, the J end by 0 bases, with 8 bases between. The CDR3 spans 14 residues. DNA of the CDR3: TGCGCCAGCAGTTTCGGGGCAACTAATGAAAAACTGTTTTTT. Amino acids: CASSFGATNEKLFF.

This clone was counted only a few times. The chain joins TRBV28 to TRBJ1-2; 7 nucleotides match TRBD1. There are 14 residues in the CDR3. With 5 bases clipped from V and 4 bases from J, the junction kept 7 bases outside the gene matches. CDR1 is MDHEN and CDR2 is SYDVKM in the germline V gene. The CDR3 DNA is TGTGCCAGCAGTAGTGACAGGGCCGGCTATGGCTACACCTTC. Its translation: CASSSDRAGYGYTF.

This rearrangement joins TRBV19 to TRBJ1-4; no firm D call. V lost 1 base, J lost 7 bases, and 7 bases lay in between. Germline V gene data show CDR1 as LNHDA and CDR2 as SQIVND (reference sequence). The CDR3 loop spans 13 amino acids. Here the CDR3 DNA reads TGTGCCAGTAGTATAGTTGTTTTTGAAAAACTGTTTTTT. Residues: CASSIVVFEKLFF.

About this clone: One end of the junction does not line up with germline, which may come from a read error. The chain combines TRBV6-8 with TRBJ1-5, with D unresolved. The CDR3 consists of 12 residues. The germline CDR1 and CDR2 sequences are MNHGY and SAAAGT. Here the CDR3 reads CAISAPNQPQHF. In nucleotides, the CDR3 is TGTGCCATCAGTGCGCCTAATCAGCCCCAGCATTTT.

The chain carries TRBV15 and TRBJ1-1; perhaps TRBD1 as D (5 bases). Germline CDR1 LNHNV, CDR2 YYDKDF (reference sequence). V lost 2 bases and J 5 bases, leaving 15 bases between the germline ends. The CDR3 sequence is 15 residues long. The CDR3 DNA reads TGTGCCACCAGCAGATTGACGGGGCCGGGGACTGAAGCTTTCTTT. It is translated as CATSRLTGPGTEAFF.

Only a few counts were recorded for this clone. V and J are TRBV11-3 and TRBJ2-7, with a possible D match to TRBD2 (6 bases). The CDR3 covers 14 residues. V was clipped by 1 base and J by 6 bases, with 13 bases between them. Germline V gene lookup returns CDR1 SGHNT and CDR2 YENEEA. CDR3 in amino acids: CASSLVEGRREQYF. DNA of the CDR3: TGTGCCAGCAGCTTAGTCGAGGGGAGGCGCGAGCAGTACTTC.

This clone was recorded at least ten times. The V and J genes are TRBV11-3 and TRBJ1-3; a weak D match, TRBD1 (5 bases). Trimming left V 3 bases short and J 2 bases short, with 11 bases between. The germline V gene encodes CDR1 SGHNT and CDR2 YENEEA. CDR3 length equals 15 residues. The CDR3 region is CASSLARGPGNTIYF. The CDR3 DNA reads TGTGCCAGCAGCTTGGCCCGGGGCCCTGGAAACACCATATATTTT.

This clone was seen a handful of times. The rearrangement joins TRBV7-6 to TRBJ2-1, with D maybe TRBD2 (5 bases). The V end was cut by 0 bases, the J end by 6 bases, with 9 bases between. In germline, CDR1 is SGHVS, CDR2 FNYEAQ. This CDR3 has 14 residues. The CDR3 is CASSLAGEGNEQFF. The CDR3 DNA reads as TGTGCCAGCAGCTTAGCGGGAGAGGGCAATGAGCAGTTCTTC.

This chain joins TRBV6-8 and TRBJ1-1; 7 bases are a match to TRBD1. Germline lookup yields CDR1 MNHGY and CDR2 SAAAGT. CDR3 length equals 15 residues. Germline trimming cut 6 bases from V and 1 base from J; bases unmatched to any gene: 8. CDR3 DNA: TGTGCCAGCAGCAACCGACGACAGGGGAACACTGAAGCTTTCTTT. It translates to CASSNRRQGNTEAFF.

The CDR3 coding sequence is TGTGCCATCAGTGAGAGGGACAGGGCGAGAAACGAGCAGTACTTC. Its translation is CAISERDRARNEQYF. V is TRBV10-3 and J is TRBJ2-7, with 9 bases matching TRBD1. J gave up 5 bases and V 2 bases, and 7 bases lay outside the gene matches. The CDR3 runs 15 residues. Germline lookup yields CDR1 ENHRY and CDR2 SYGVKD.

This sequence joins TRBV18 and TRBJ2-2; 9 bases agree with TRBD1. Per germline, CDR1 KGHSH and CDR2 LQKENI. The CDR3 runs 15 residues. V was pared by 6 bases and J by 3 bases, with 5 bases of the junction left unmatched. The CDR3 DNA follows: TGTGCCAGCTCCCGGGACAGGGCGGACACCGGGGAGCTGTTTTTT. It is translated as CASSRDRADTGELFF.

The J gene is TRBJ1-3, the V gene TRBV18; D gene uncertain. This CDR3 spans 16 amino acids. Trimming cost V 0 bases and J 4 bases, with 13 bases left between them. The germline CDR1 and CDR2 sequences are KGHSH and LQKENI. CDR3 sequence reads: CASSPPNAPAGNTIYF. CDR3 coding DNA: TGTGCCAGCTCACCACCGAACGCTCCGGCGGGAAACACCATATATTTT.

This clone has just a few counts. CDR3 sequence: CAAVGNSNQPQHF. CDR3 DNA sequence: TGTGCCGCGGTGGGGAATAGCAATCAGCCCCAGCATTTT. V is TRBV6-8 and J is TRBJ1-5; D is uncertain. V lost 11 bases and J 0 bases, leaving 11 bases between the germline ends. Germline lookup yields CDR1 MNHGY and CDR2 SAAAGT. CDR3 size: 13 residues.